These 13 T cell receptor beta chains were all obtained from the same sample, sequenced in a study of T-cell memory formation after mild COVID-19. TCRdb re-derived calls from the 5' RACE reads in MiXCR, one entry per CDR3 protein. The sample lists fewer than 500,000 distinct CDR3 sequences; around a quarter were seen once. What was sequenced was PBMCs or a T cell subset sorted from them (not recorded which). The receptors derive from an adult woman who had mild COVID-19 (a few samples of this study predate the infection). Cell type and time point are not known.

This chain uses TRBV20-1 with TRBJ2-1; maybe TRBD1 (5 bases). Looked up from germline, CDR1 is DFQATT and CDR2 is SNEGSKA (reference sequence). The CDR3 is 18 amino acids. The germline V and J ends were trimmed by 1 base and 0 bases, with 19 bases remaining between them. Here the CDR3 DNA reads TGCAGTGCTAGAGTGGGCAGGGTACCTTCACGCTCCTACAATGAGCAGTTCTTC. Translation gives CSARVGRVPSRSYNEQFF.

This chain uses TRBV28 with TRBJ2-1; TRBD1 matches 10 bases. The J segment lost 8 bases and the V segment lost 4 bases, leaving 11 bases of the junction unmatched. The CDR3 spans 16 residues. Germline lookup yields CDR1 MDHEN and CDR2 SYDVKM. This chain's CDR3 is CASSSAGTGDWDEQFF. CDR3 nucleotide sequence: TGTGCCAGCAGTTCCGCCGGGACAGGGGATTGGGATGAGCAGTTCTTC.

This clonotype was seen more than once but under ten times. The chain is built from TRBV7-9 and TRBJ2-2; D perhaps matches TRBD2 (6 bases). Trimming removed 3 bases at V and 4 bases at J, with 21 bases between. The germline V gene has CDR1 SEHNR and CDR2 FQNEAQ (reference sequence). This CDR3 region has 18 residues. CDR3 DNA: TGTGCCAGCAGCTTGGAAGGGGCGGGTAGCGGTTTCACCGGGGAGCTGTTTTTT. Its protein product is CASSLEGAGSGFTGELFF.

This clonotype was seen ten or more times. The rearrangement links TRBV12-3 or TRBV12-4 to TRBJ2-2; TRBD2 aligns across 7 bases. Losses at the gene ends were 6 bases for V and 6 bases for J; bases not matched to a gene: 13. The length of the CDR3 is 16 residues. The CDR3 bases are TGTGCCAGCAGCCGGACCCGCGGGACTAACTCCGGGGAGCTGTTTTTT. This codes for CASSRTRGTNSGELFF.

This clonotype was seen a few times. The gene calls are TRBV4-2 and TRBJ2-1, with D maybe TRBD2 (6 bases). The CDR3 totals 17 residues. CDR1 and CDR2 (germline): LGHNA, YNFKEQ. The V and J ends lost 0 bases and 2 bases respectively, with 14 bases between them. The CDR3 DNA follows: TGTGCCAGCAGCCAAGATGACGGCGGGGCCACCTACAATGAGCAGTTCTTC. It is translated as CASSQDDGGATYNEQFF.

To note about this clonotype: The CDR3 does not end in the conserved phenylalanine or tryptophan, so this is likely a read error. The rearrangement links TRBV12-3 or TRBV12-4 to TRBJ1-2; no definite D call. Between the trimmed V and J ends, which lost 2 bases and 3 bases, there was a span of 4 bases. This CDR3 is 12 amino acids long. The CDR3 loop reads CASSLTDYGYTL. The DNA for the CDR3 is TGTGCCAGCAGTTTAACCGACTATGGCTACACCTTA.

This clonotype has just a few counts. The rearrangement links TRBV12-3 or TRBV12-4 to TRBJ2-1; either TRBD1 or TRBD2 may supply D (6 bases each). V was pared by 5 bases and J by 10 bases, with 15 bases between. This CDR3 comprises 13 residues. CDR3 sequence reads: CASSLLTGAEQFF. CDR3 nucleotides: TGTGCCAGCAGTCTATTAACGGGGGCAGAGCAGTTCTTC.

The genes are TRBV20-1 and TRBJ1-1; D is possibly TRBD1 (5 bases). V lost 7 bases and J lost 4, with 10 bases in between. Germline CDR1 and CDR2: DFQATT and SNEGSKA (reference sequence). This CDR3 has 11 residues. The CDR3 region is CSGGAGTEAFF. The CDR3 nucleotides are TGCAGTGGAGGGGCCGGCACTGAAGCTTTCTTT.

V gene TRBV12-3 or TRBV12-4 combines with J gene TRBJ2-5; 9 nucleotides match TRBD2. Trimming cost V 5 bases and J 2 bases; bases outside gene matches: 6. This CDR3 spans 15 amino acids. The CDR3 here is CASSPQRGAQETQYF. In nucleotides, the CDR3 is TGTGCCAGCAGTCCCCAGCGGGGGGCTCAAGAGACCCAGTACTTC.

V is TRBV2 and J is TRBJ2-7; D assignment may be TRBD1 or TRBD2 (5 bases each). The CDR3 length is 14 residues. Per germline, CDR1 SNHLY and CDR2 FYNNEI. Trimming took 6 bases from V and 0 from J, leaving 12 bases between them. The CDR3 loop is CASRRGAPSYEQYF. CDR3 nucleotides: TGTGCCAGCAGGAGAGGGGCACCCTCCTACGAGCAGTACTTC.

The sample holds a few counts of this clonotype. The genes are TRBV9 and TRBJ2-1; D perhaps matches TRBD2 (6 bases). The length of the CDR3 is 15 residues. From germline, CDR1 is SGDLS and CDR2 YYNGEE. Trimming stripped 4 bases from V and 3 bases from J, with 14 bases between. The CDR3 coding sequence is TGTGCCAGCAGCCCTGGCGGTAGCGGCTACAATGAGCAGTTCTTC. This encodes CASSPGGSGYNEQFF.

This chain joins TRBV7-9 and TRBJ2-7; D perhaps matches TRBD1 (6 bases). The CDR3 loop spans 14 amino acids. The V gene lost 0 bases and the J gene lost 3 bases, with 9 bases spanning the gap. CDR1 is SEHNR and CDR2 is FQNEAQ in the germline V gene (reference sequence). The CDR3 region has the DNA TGTGCCAGCAGCTTAGCTGGACAGAACTACGAGCAGTACTTC. It translates to CASSLAGQNYEQYF.

This clonotype has only a few counts. This sequence joins TRBV7-9 and TRBJ1-4, with D perhaps matching TRBD1 (5 bases). CDR3 length equals 14 residues. The germline V and J ends were trimmed by 1 base and 5 bases, with 8 bases remaining between them. Germline lookup yields CDR1 SEHNR and CDR2 FQNEAQ (reference sequence). DNA for the CDR3: TGTGCCAGCAGCTTAGGCGGGGGAAATGAAAAACTGTTTTTT. Amino acid sequence: CASSLGGGNEKLFF.